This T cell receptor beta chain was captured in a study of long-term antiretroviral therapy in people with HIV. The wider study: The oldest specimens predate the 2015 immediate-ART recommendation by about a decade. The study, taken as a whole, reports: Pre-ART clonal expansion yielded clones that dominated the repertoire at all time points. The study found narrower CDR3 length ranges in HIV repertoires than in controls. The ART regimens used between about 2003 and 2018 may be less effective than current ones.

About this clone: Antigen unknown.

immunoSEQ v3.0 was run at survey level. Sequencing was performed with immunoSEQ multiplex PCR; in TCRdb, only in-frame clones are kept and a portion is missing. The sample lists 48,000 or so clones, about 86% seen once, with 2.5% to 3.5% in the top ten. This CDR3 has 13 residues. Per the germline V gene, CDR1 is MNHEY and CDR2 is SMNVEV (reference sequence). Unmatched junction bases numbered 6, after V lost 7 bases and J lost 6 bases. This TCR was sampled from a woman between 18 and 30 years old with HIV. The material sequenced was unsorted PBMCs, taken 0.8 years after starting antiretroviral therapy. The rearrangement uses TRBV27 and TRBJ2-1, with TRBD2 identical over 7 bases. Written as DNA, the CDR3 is TGTGCCAGCACTCTGGGGGGGATCAATGAGCAGTTCTTC. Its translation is CASTLGGINEQFF.